Listed below are T cell receptor beta chains from one sample, sequenced in a study of T cells in tuberculosis. Here immunoSEQ multiplex PCR was the method, and the copy in TCRdb shows in-frame clones only, minus some. The table lists around 41,000 clones, approximately 94% of them singletons, with about 1.8% in the top ten. The sequenced sample consisted of PBMCs. The receptors stem from a donor between 10 and 35 years old with latent tuberculosis or without tuberculosis infection. Some clones in this sample may be carry-over from other donors' samples. CDR3s include the opening cysteine and the closing phenylalanine or tryptophan. A D gene is named only where the DNA matches it firmly. Clone size is stated in some rows and not others, as once, few, many or a class when expanded.

v_call	clone_size	j_call	cdr3_length	d_call	cdr3_nt	cdr3_aa
TRBV5-4	few	TRBJ2-7	14	-	TGTGCCAGCAGCTCAGGGACAACCAAGGGCGAGCAGTACTTC	CASSSGTTKGEQYF
TRBV5-1	once	TRBJ1-5	14	-	TGCGCCAGCAGACCCGACAGTAGCAATCAGCCCCAGCATTTT	CASRPDSSNQPQHF
TRBV28	-	TRBJ2-7	16	TRBD2	TGTGCCAGCAGTTTACTCCTAGCGGAAGTCTCCTACGAGCAGTACTTC	CASSLLLAEVSYEQYF
TRBV6-1	few	TRBJ2-3	13	-	TGTGCCACCCTGGAGCACAGCACAGATACGCAGTATTTT	CATLEHSTDTQYF
TRBV29-1	-	TRBJ2-3	13	TRBD1	TGCAGCGAAACAACGATCAGCGGGACAGGGACTATGTTT	CSETTISGTGTMF
TRBV29-1	few	TRBJ2-3	14	TRBD2	TGCAGCGTTGAGGGCGGGAGGGGTGCAGATACGCAGTATTTT	CSVEGGRGADTQYF
TRBV28	-	TRBJ1-5	15	-	TGTGCCAGCAGTTTACCTGGAGATAGCAATCAGCCCCAGCATTTT	CASSLPGDSNQPQHF
TRBV2	-	TRBJ1-5	15	TRBD1	TGTGCCAGCAGTAGGGACAGGAATAGCAATCAGCCCCAGCATTTT	CASSRDRNSNQPQHF
TRBV2	-	TRBJ1-2	15	-	TGTGCCAGCCGCGAGACAGATCAACCTAACTATGGCTACACCTTC	CASRETDQPNYGYTF
TRBV6-1	-	TRBJ1-1	15	-	TGTGCCAGCAGTGCCCGGGGGGGGGTTAGAACTGAAGCTTTCTTT	CASSARGGVRTEAFF
TRBV2	-	TRBJ2-2	14	-	TGTGCCAGCAACAGGCAGGGGAACACCGGGGAGCTGTTTTTT	CASNRQGNTGELFF
TRBV7-2	once	TRBJ2-5	14	-	TGTGCCAGCAGCTTAATGAGGGCCGGGGAGACCCAGTACTTC	CASSLMRAGETQYF
TRBV28	-	TRBJ2-7	15	TRBD1	TGTGCCAGCAGGCTTACAGGGACAGGCTCCTACGAGCAGTACTTC	CASRLTGTGSYEQYF
TRBV4-2	-	TRBJ2-7	14	-	TGTGCCAGCAGCCAAGCGGGACACTCTGACGAGCAGTACTTC	CASSQAGHSDEQYF
TRBV2	-	TRBJ2-2	16	-	TGTGCCAGCAGTGAAGTCAGGGTGCGGAACACCGGGGAGCTGTTTTTT	CASSEVRVRNTGELFF
TRBV19	-	TRBJ2-7	19	TRBD1	TGTGCCAGTAGCCCGCGGGGGATTGTGGGGACAGGGATGCTAGGCGAGCAGTACTTC	CASSPRGIVGTGMLGEQYF
TRBV5-1	-	TRBJ2-7	13	TRBD2	TGCGCCAGCAGCTTGCATCCGGGGGGCGAGCAGTACTTC	CASSLHPGGEQYF
TRBV11-2	once	TRBJ1-1	14	-	TGTGCCAGCAGTGTAGCGGGGGTTTACACTGAAGCTTTCTTT	CASSVAGVYTEAFF
TRBV7-5	-	TRBJ2-7	13	-	TGTGTCAGAAGCTTATTCGTCCGCTACGAGCAGTACTTC	CVRSLFVRYEQYF
TRBV4-3	-	TRBJ2-2	17	TRBD1	TGCGCCAGCAGCCAACTAACCGGGACAGCGAACACCGGGGAGCTGTTTTTT	CASSQLTGTANTGELFF
TRBV5-1	-	TRBJ1-1	14	-	TGCGCCAGCAGAACTCCAGGGGTTCGGACTGAAGCTTTCTTT	CASRTPGVRTEAFF
TRBV7-2	once	TRBJ1-2	13	TRBD1	TGTGCCAGCAGCCCGGGACAGGGCTATGGCTACACCTTC	CASSPGQGYGYTF
TRBV5-6	-	TRBJ2-7	14	TRBD1	TGTGCCAGCAGCCAGGGACAGCTCTCCTACGAGCAGTACTTC	CASSQGQLSYEQYF
TRBV29-1	-	TRBJ2-7	13	-	TGCAGCGCCAGGGGTGGGCCCAGATACGAGCAGTACTTC	CSARGGPRYEQYF
TRBV5-6	-	TRBJ1-5	14	TRBD1	TGTGCCAGCAGCCGTACAGGGGACCCTCAGCCCCAGCATTTT	CASSRTGDPQPQHF
TRBV2	-	TRBJ2-3	15	TRBD1	TGTGCCAGCAGTGCCGCAGGGGGCAGGACAGATACGCAGTATTTT	CASSAAGGRTDTQYF
TRBV10-3	-	TRBJ2-3	17	TRBD2	TGTGCCATCAGTGAGTCACGTACGGGAGGAGACACAGATACGCAGTATTTT	CAISESRTGGDTDTQYF
TRBV28	-	TRBJ1-4	14	-	TGTGCCAGCACCATGAACAGCTTGAATGAAAAACTGTTTTTT	CASTMNSLNEKLFF
TRBV7-6	-	TRBJ2-5	17	TRBD1	TGTGCCAGCAGCTTTTACCGGGACAGGAGGTACCAAGAGACCCAGTACTTC	CASSFYRDRRYQETQYF
TRBV5-6	-	TRBJ1-3	12	-	TGTGCCAGCACCAACTCTGGAAACACCATATATTTT	CASTNSGNTIYF
TRBV4-2	once	TRBJ2-1	17	TRBD2	TGTGCCAGCAGCCAACTGACTCTAGCGGAGCCCTACAATGAGCAGTTCTTC	CASSQLTLAEPYNEQFF
TRBV2	once	TRBJ2-7	15	TRBD1	TGTGCCAGCAGCAATACGACAGGGCGGTACTACGAGCAGTACTTC	CASSNTTGRYYEQYF
TRBV29-1	-	TRBJ1-1	15	TRBD1	TGCAGCGCCCGAGATTCGGGACAGGGGTCTCTTGAAGCTTTCTTT	CSARDSGQGSLEAFF
TRBV28	-	TRBJ2-7	17	-	TGTGCCAGCAGTTTAGTGGGAGAGAGGGCCCGAACCTACGAGCAGTACTTC	CASSLVGERARTYEQYF
TRBV4-2	-	TRBJ1-1	18	-	TGTGCCAGCAGCCGCCTCCCAGGGGCAGGGGATAAAGGCACTGAAGCTTTCTTT	CASSRLPGAGDKGTEAFF
TRBV5-8	-	TRBJ2-1	17	TRBD2	TGTGCCAGCAGCGGAGGGTGGAGCGGGAGGGACTACAATGAGCAGTTCTTC	CASSGGWSGRDYNEQFF
TRBV2	-	TRBJ1-5	19	-	TGTGCCAGCAGGACCAATCGAATAGGGGGTAGGGGTGCTTGGCAGCCCCAGCATTTT	CASRTNRIGGRGAWQPQHF
TRBV6-5	once	TRBJ2-5	13	-	TGTGCCAGCAGTTACTCCCCTAGAGAGACCCAGTACTTC	CASSYSPRETQYF
TRBV28	-	TRBJ2-7	17	TRBD2	TGTGCCAGCGGCTCCGGGCCCCGGTGGGGGAGGGCCCTCGAGCAGTACTTC	CASGSGPRWGRALEQYF
TRBV5-6	-	TRBJ2-7	14	TRBD1	TGTGCCAGCAGCTTGGACAGGGGGCGCTACGAGCAGTACTTC	CASSLDRGRYEQYF
TRBV14	-	TRBJ2-2	14	-	TGTGCCAGCAGCCTTATACGTGGGCCCGGGGAGCTGTTTTTT	CASSLIRGPGELFF
TRBV27	once	TRBJ2-1	15	TRBD2	TGTGCCAGCAGCCCCCTGGCTAGCGGGGGGAATGAGCAGTTCTTC	CASSPLASGGNEQFF
TRBV5-6	-	TRBJ2-7	13	TRBD1	TGTGCCAGCAGCTCAGGGGGTTGGGACGAGCAGTACTTC	CASSSGGWDEQYF
TRBV11-3	-	TRBJ2-2	13	-	TGTGCCAGCAGCGCGCTAGCGTTCGGGGAGCTGTTTTTT	CASSALAFGELFF
TRBV14	-	TRBJ2-5	16	TRBD2	TGTGCCAGCAGCCAAGCGCTTGCGGGAGTGGGGGAGACCCAGTACTTC	CASSQALAGVGETQYF
TRBV25-1	-	TRBJ2-1	18	TRBD2	TGTGCCAGCAGTGAGTCCCTGAGGAGCGGGAGTCCCTACAATGAGCAGTTCTTC	CASSESLRSGSPYNEQFF